Listed below are T cell receptor beta chains from one sample, sequenced in a study of cytomegalovirus exposure and HLA in healthy donors. Assay used: immunoSEQ multiplex PCR; TCRdb lists only in-frame clones, some missing. The sample contains roughly 190,000 clones, over 9.5% of which appear only once. Sequenced material: PBMCs. The source is a man aged 45-65 years in good health and CMV-seropositive. Both conserved end residues are part of each CDR3. Fields, in order: clone size, V gene, D gene, J gene, CDR3 protein, CDR3 DNA. D genes are given only for firm matches. Clone sizes are given selectively: once, few, many, or a class where the clone is expanded.

-,TRBV15,TRBD1,TRBJ1-2,CATSTGGGLYGYTF,TGTGCCACCAGCACAGGGGGCGGGTTATATGGCTACACCTTC
-,TRBV10-3,-,TRBJ2-1,CAITQGGSYNEQFF,TGTGCCATCACCCAGGGCGGTAGCTACAATGAGCAGTTCTTC
-,TRBV5-1,TRBD2,TRBJ2-1,CASSLGLAGAPLNEQFF,TGCGCCAGCAGCTTGGGCCTAGCGGGGGCCCCCCTCAATGAGCAGTTCTTC
few,TRBV7-8,TRBD1,TRBJ2-2,CASSLRTGHTGELFF,TGTGCCAGCAGTCTTAGGACAGGGCACACCGGGGAGCTGTTTTTT
-,TRBV28,-,TRBJ1-6,CASSPRRGYSPLHF,TGTGCCAGCAGTCCGAGGAGGGGTTATTCACCCCTCCACTTT
-,TRBV28,-,TRBJ1-2,CASRGDGNYGYTF,TGTGCCAGCCGGGGGGATGGTAACTATGGCTACACCTTC
few,TRBV2,TRBD1,TRBJ1-1,CASRTRQGGTEAFF,TGTGCCAGCAGGACCCGACAGGGGGGCACTGAAGCTTTCTTT
few,TRBV6-1,-,TRBJ1-4,CASSEVLVNEKLFF,TGTGCCAGCAGTGAAGTCCTCGTTAATGAAAAACTGTTTTTT
-,TRBV19,TRBD1,TRBJ1-4,CASSGRQGGATNEKLFF,TGTGCCAGTAGTGGTCGACAGGGAGGTGCAACTAATGAAAAACTGTTTTTT
few,TRBV10-3,TRBD1,TRBJ2-5,CAISEDRVETQYF,TGTGCCATCAGCGAGGACAGGGTTGAGACCCAGTACTTC
-,TRBV4-3,-,TRBJ2-7,CASSQDRGYEQYF,TGCGCCAGCAGCCAAGACAGGGGATACGAGCAGTACTTC
few,TRBV9,-,TRBJ2-5,CASSVGEAKQETQYF,TGTGCCAGCAGCGTAGGGGAGGCGAAACAAGAGACCCAGTACTTC
-,TRBV30,-,TRBJ1-3,CAWLGGAGAGNTIYF,TGTGCCTGGCTCGGAGGGGCAGGAGCTGGAAACACCATATATTTT
-,TRBV10-3,-,TRBJ1-6,CATWTADNSPLHF,TGTGCCACCTGGACAGCCGATAATTCACCCCTCCACTTT
few,TRBV5-1,TRBD1,TRBJ1-2,CASSLGQGALNYGYTF,TGCGCCAGCAGCTTGGGGCAGGGGGCTCTTAACTATGGCTACACCTTC
few,TRBV7-2,-,TRBJ1-6,CASSLGLPYPLHF,TGTGCCAGCAGCTTAGGACTGCCTTACCCCCTCCACTTT
few,TRBV30,-,TRBJ1-4,CAWRPRGANEKLFF,TGTGCCTGGAGGCCTCGGGGAGCTAATGAAAAACTGTTTTTT
few,TRBV19,TRBD1,TRBJ1-4,CASSLQQGVVEKLFF,TGTGCCAGTAGTCTCCAGCAGGGGGTTGTAGAAAAACTGTTTTTT
few,TRBV9,-,TRBJ2-1,CASSVPRGEQFF,TGTGCCAGCAGCGTACCTCGGGGTGAGCAGTTCTTC
few,TRBV7-2,-,TRBJ1-3,CASSLVGVYGGNTIYF,TGTGCCAGCAGCTTAGTAGGGGTATATGGGGGAAACACCATATATTTT
-,TRBV9,TRBD2,TRBJ2-5,CASSTSGPQETQYF,TGTGCCAGCAGCACTAGCGGGCCACAAGAGACCCAGTACTTC
-,TRBV11-3,-,TRBJ2-1,CASSTLQIYSYNEQFF,TGTGCCAGCAGCACCCTACAGATATACTCCTACAATGAGCAGTTCTTC
-,TRBV6-5,TRBD1,TRBJ1-5,CASSQGQERRPQHF,TGTGCCAGCAGCCAAGGACAGGAGCGGCGGCCCCAGCATTTT
few,TRBV11-3,TRBD2,TRBJ2-5,CASSLRLAGGHQETQYF,TGTGCCAGCAGCTTACGATTAGCGGGGGGCCACCAAGAGACCCAGTACTTC
few,TRBV7-8,TRBD1,TRBJ2-1,CASSLGRDRVDNEQFF,TGTGCCAGCAGCTTAGGAAGGGACAGGGTGGATAATGAGCAGTTCTTC
few,TRBV25-1,TRBD1,TRBJ2-7,CASSLSGTEYEQYF,TGTGCCAGCAGTCTGTCCGGGACAGAATACGAGCAGTACTTC